This T cell receptor (beta chain) came from a study of blood T cells in healthy people across ages. With each sample, at least 6 micrograms of total RNA were extracted. Findings and limits, study-wide: It was the long-lived donors that had more naive CD4+ cells and higher diversity than aged donors.

Using a J-beta primer mix together with a sample-barcoded 5' primer, a second PCR was run for roughly 7 to 12 cycles. TCRdb called the 5' RACE reads again in MiXCR, with one record for every CDR3 protein. Of roughly 800,000 distinct CDR3 sequences in the sample, approximately 55% are singletons; the top ten hold around 41%. Germline loops: CDR1 DFQATT, CDR2 SNEGSKA (reference sequence). The CDR3 sequence is 11 residues long. Losses at the gene ends were 5 bases for V and 6 bases for J; bases not matched to a gene: 3. This clonotype was counted ten times or more. Its target is not known. The chain uses TRBV20-1 and TRBJ2-7; 8 bases align to TRBD2. This receptor was identified in a man at least 80 years old in good health. Sequencing used blood. The CDR3 here is CSAGTSSEQYF. DNA for the CDR3: TGCAGTGCTGGGACTAGTTCCGAGCAGTACTTC.